Listed here are 23 T cell receptor beta chains from one sample, sequenced in a study of blood T cell repertoires in COVID-19. Repertoires were generated with immunoSEQ multiplex PCR, while TCRdb's copy carries only in-frame clones and drops some. The sample carries some 77,000 clones, around four fifths recorded once. Sequencing input: peripheral blood. These receptors came from a woman aged 55-70 years with acute or convalescent COVID-19.

V is TRBV9 and J is TRBJ1-3; D gene ambiguous. Per germline, CDR1 SGDLS and CDR2 YYNGEE. CDR3 length: 12 amino acids. The V and J ends lost 4 bases and 4 bases respectively, with 6 bases between them. CDR3 in amino acids: CASSPRGNTIYF. The CDR3 bases are TGTGCCAGCAGCCCCCGGGGAAACACCATATATTTT.

The chain recombines TRBV25-1 with TRBJ1-4, with a weak D call TRBD1 (6 bases). CDR1 and CDR2 (germline): MGHDK, SYGVNS. The CDR3 is 14 amino acids. Trimming shortened V by 6 bases and J by 3 bases, and 11 bases separated the two germline ends. CDR3 in amino acids: CASRAQGPNEKLFF. The CDR3 bases are TGTGCCAGCAGGGCACAGGGCCCTAATGAAAAACTGTTTTTT.

The chain is built from TRBV9 and TRBJ2-7; 7 nucleotides line up with TRBD2. V shed 3 bases and J 4 bases; nucleotides not matched to a gene: 10. The germline V gene has CDR1 SGDLS and CDR2 YYNGEE. The CDR3 loop spans 15 amino acids. CDR3 coding DNA: TGTGCCAGCAGCGGAGGGGAGGGCCGACATTACGAGCAGTACTTC. This translates into CASSGGEGRHYEQYF.

The CDR3, as DNA: TGTGCCAGCAGTCCCTTTGTAACAGATACGCAGTATTTT. This encodes CASSPFVTDTQYF. The chain joins TRBV27 to TRBJ2-3; no reliable D call. The germline gives CDR1 MNHEY, CDR2 SMNVEV (reference sequence). V lost 5 bases and J lost 3, with 9 bases in between. The CDR3 is 13 residues long.

This chain links TRBV11-3 with TRBJ2-5; D unclear. CDR3 length: 13 residues. Trimming stripped 2 bases from V and 5 bases from J, with 9 bases between. Germline values: CDR1 SGHNT, CDR2 YENEEA. DNA of the CDR3: TGTGCCAGCAGCTTAAATGGCAGGGAGACCCAGTACTTC. It is translated as CASSLNGRETQYF. Full variable domain (rest looked up from reference TRBV11-3 and TRBJ2-5): EAGVVQSPRYKIIEKKQPVAFWCNPISGHNTLYWYLQNLGQGPELLIRYENEEAVDDSQLPKDRFSAERLKGVDSTLKIQPAELGDSAVYLCASSLNGRETQYFGPGTRLLVL.

This sequence joins TRBV28 and TRBJ1-2; TRBD1 is a possible D gene (5 bases). The length of the CDR3 is 12 residues. CDR1 and CDR2 (germline): MDHEN, SYDVKM. V lost 3 bases and J 7 bases, leaving 9 bases between the germline ends. CDR3 bases: TGTGCCAGCAGTTTCAGGGTTGGTGGCTACACCTTC. It encodes CASSFRVGGYTF.

The chain uses TRBV24-1 and TRBJ2-7, with 13 bases fitting TRBD2. Germline lookup yields CDR1 KGHDR and CDR2 SFDVKD. With 4 bases clipped from V and 5 bases from J, the junction kept 13 bases outside the gene matches. This CDR3 comprises 18 residues. CDR3 residues: CATSDPYQLAGGFHEQYF. The CDR3 bases are TGTGCCACCAGTGACCCCTACCAACTAGCGGGAGGGTTCCACGAGCAGTACTTC.

CDR3 protein: CASSKPQGTPGFGQYF. The CDR3 coding sequence is TGTGCCAGCAGCAAACCACAGGGAACCCCCGGGTTTGGGCAGTACTTC. This chain joins TRBV7-2 and TRBJ2-7, with a weak D call TRBD1 (6 bases). V was clipped by 5 bases and J by 9 bases, with 26 bases between them. Germline values: CDR1 SGHTA, CDR2 FQGNSA. This CDR3 contains 16 residues.

V is TRBV6-5 and J is TRBJ2-5; no definite D call. The CDR3 has 13 amino acids. V was trimmed by 6 bases and J by 7 bases, leaving 15 bases between them. Germline CDR1 is MNHEY and CDR2 is SVGAGI. In nucleotides, the CDR3 is TGTGCCAGCAGAGGCACCGAGGTGGGGACCCAGTACTTC. It yields the protein CASRGTEVGTQYF.

The chain combines TRBV25-1 with TRBJ2-5; D ambiguous. Germline-derived CDR1 and CDR2 are MGHDK and SYGVNS. Trimming took 8 bases from V and 5 from J, leaving 15 bases between them. The CDR3 runs 13 residues. The CDR3 DNA sequence: TGTGCCAGCGAGCCAGGCCCGGCGGAGACCCAGTACTTC. The encoded protein is CASEPGPAETQYF.

The rearrangement links TRBV30 to TRBJ1-5; no clear D. V lost 2 bases and J 0 bases, leaving 5 bases between the germline ends. The CDR3 consists of 13 residues. The germline CDR1 and CDR2 sequences are GTSNPN and SVGIG (reference sequence). The CDR3 DNA reads TGTGCCTGGAGTCGGGATAGCAATCAGCCCCAGCATTTT. Protein sequence: CAWSRDSNQPQHF. The full variable domain, rest sourced from reference TRBV30 and TRBJ1-5, is SQTIHQWPATLVQPVGSPLSLECTVEGTSNPNLYWYRQAAGRGLQLLFYSVGIGQISSEVPQNLSASRPQDRQFILSSKKLLLSDSGFYLCAWSRDSNQPQHFGDGTRLSIL.

This clone was found a few times. The chain joins TRBV5-1 to TRBJ2-7; D is perhaps TRBD2 (6 bases). V was shortened by 4 bases and J by 3 bases, with 14 bases between the two germline ends. CDR1 SGHRS and CDR2 YFSETQ come from the germline V gene. This CDR3 comprises 14 residues. In nucleotides, the CDR3 is TGCGCCAGCAGCGGGGGGATTCAGGGCTACGAGCAGTACTTC. This gives the protein CASSGGIQGYEQYF.

The chain couples TRBV5-6 to TRBJ1-2; D possibly corresponds to TRBD1 (6 bases). Germline assignment: CDR1 SGHDT and CDR2 YYEEEE. This CDR3 is 15 amino acids long. Trimming pared 2 bases from V and 8 bases from J, leaving 19 bases between. The CDR3 sequence: CASSLLIGGNQGYTF. CDR3 DNA: TGTGCCAGCAGCTTATTAATTGGGGGCAATCAAGGCTACACCTTC.

This rearrangement joins TRBV30 to TRBJ2-1; D might be TRBD2 (5 bases). Between the trimmed V and J ends, which lost 1 base and 5 bases, there was a span of 9 bases. CDR1 is GTSNPN and CDR2 is SVGIG in the germline V gene (reference sequence). The CDR3 length is 13 residues. In DNA, the CDR3 is TGTGCCTGGAGTGGGACTCGAGACAATGAGCAGTTCTTC. Amino acids: CAWSGTRDNEQFF.

This chain's CDR3 is CASSLEGTSSNYGYTF. The CDR3 DNA sequence: TGCGCCAGCAGCTTAGAGGGCACCTCCTCTAACTATGGCTACACCTTC. The chain employs TRBV5-1 and TRBJ1-2, with D uncertain. V was pared by 2 bases and J by 0 bases, with 14 bases between. The CDR3 has 16 residues. Germline V gives CDR1 SGHRS, CDR2 YFSETQ.

This clone was recorded once. This chain joins TRBV30 and TRBJ1-2, with 7 bases aligning to TRBD1. Germline CDR1 reads GTSNPN; CDR2 reads SVGIG (reference sequence). This CDR3 comprises 14 residues. With V trimmed by 8 bases and J by 5 bases, 14 bases remained unmatched. CDR3 in amino acids: CAQNAGTATYGYTF. CDR3 DNA sequence: TGTGCCCAAAACGCCGGGACAGCCACTTATGGCTACACCTTC.

The chain recombines TRBV4-1 with TRBJ2-3, with D maybe TRBD1 (6 bases). The CDR3 totals 15 residues. Germline CDR1 is MGHRA and CDR2 is YSYEKL. Deletions cut 1 base from V and 2 bases from J, with 10 bases between. CDR3 bases: TGCGCCAGCAGCCAAGGACAGGACCCCACAGATACGCAGTATTTT. As protein: CASSQGQDPTDTQYF.

The chain joins TRBV12-3 or TRBV12-4 to TRBJ2-7; unclear D gene. The ends were cut back, 1 base at V and 5 bases at J, with 9 bases in the middle. CDR3 size: 13 residues. The CDR3 protein is CASSLGLTNEQYF. The DNA for the CDR3 is TGTGCCAGCAGTTTAGGGCTCACAAACGAGCAGTACTTC.

The chain employs TRBV6-1 and TRBJ1-1; possibly TRBD1 for D (6 bases). V lost 2 bases and J lost 5, with 9 bases in between. The CDR3 runs 13 residues. The germline V gene has CDR1 MNHNS and CDR2 SASEGT. The CDR3, as DNA: TGTGCCAGCAGTGAATATAGGGGGACTGAAGCTTTCTTT. As protein: CASSEYRGTEAFF.

This chain connects TRBV7-8 to TRBJ2-2; D is undetermined. The CDR3 contains 16 residues. Trimming left V 2 bases short and J 5 bases short, with 15 bases between. The V gene's germline CDR1 is SGHVS and CDR2 FQNEAQ. DNA of the CDR3: TGTGCCAGCAGCTTATCAGCAGGCAGTCGGACCGGGGAGCTGTTTTTT. This sequence encodes CASSLSAGSRTGELFF.

The V gene is TRBV6-5, the J gene TRBJ1-4, with 7 bases identical to TRBD1. CDR1 MNHEY and CDR2 SVGAGI come from the germline V gene. This CDR3 contains 13 residues. The ends lost 0 bases at V and 10 bases at J; junction bases unmatched: 2. CDR3 coding DNA: TGTGCCAGCAGTTACTCGTCAGGGGGAAAACTGTTTTTT. As protein: CASSYSSGGKLFF.

The chain recombines TRBV5-6 with TRBJ1-2; 7 nucleotides align to TRBD1. V was pared by 0 bases and J by 3 bases, with 5 bases of the junction left unmatched. CDR3 length: 15 amino acids. Per the germline V gene, CDR1 is SGHDT and CDR2 is YYEEEE. As DNA, the CDR3 is TGTGCCAGCAGCTTGGACGTTACAGGGGACTATGGCTACACCTTC. Protein sequence: CASSLDVTGDYGYTF.

The rearrangement uses TRBV27 and TRBJ2-2, with 10 bases that match TRBD2. The CDR3 extends over 17 amino acids. V lost 2 bases to trimming and J lost 6 bases; unmatched junction nucleotides: 9. Germline V gene lookup returns CDR1 MNHEY and CDR2 SMNVEV (reference sequence). The CDR3 DNA follows: TGTGCCAGCAGTTTAAGGCGACTAGCGGGCCCTTCCGGGGAGCTGTTTTTT. Translation: CASSLRRLAGPSGELFF.